One sample yielded the 21 T cell receptor beta chains listed below, sequenced in a study of patients and donors after allogeneic stem cell transplantation (dated by TCRdb to the early 2020s). The library relied on RT-PCR. Sequencing relied on a NextSeq 550. TCRdb ran its own pipeline on the public reads, namely fastp trimming at Q25 and MiXCR clone calling, and kept in-frame beta chains. Rows merge per CDR3 protein into single entries with the most common DNA and genes. This sample has over 350,000 distinct CDR3 sequences in its table, and 16% of those were observed once. Of the sample, around 7.2% is held by the ten largest clones. Sequenced material: blood, either unsorted or a sorted T cell fraction (not recorded which). The receptors stem from a human donor who was either an allogeneic HSCT recipient or a stem cell or donor lymphocyte infusion donor (not recorded which). It is not recorded whose cells these are; they may come from a transplant donor.

In this sample, this clonotype turned up a few times. The chain carries TRBV30 and TRBJ1-2, with TRBD1 matching over 8 bases. The CDR3 sequence is 11 residues long. Germline assignment: CDR1 GTSNPN and CDR2 SVGIG (reference sequence). The trim removed 7 bases at V and 7 bases at J, leaving 5 bases unmatched. The CDR3 protein is CAFDRGGGYTF. The CDR3 DNA is TGTGCCTTTGACAGGGGAGGTGGCTACACCTTC.

The V gene is TRBV15, the J gene TRBJ2-1; 9 positions match TRBD2. This CDR3 spans 19 amino acids. The V gene end was trimmed by 1 base and the J gene end by 3 bases; junction bases not matched to a gene: 13. In germline, CDR1 is LNHNV, CDR2 YYDKDF (reference sequence). The CDR3 loop reads CATSRAYGSGGLGYNEQFF. The CDR3 DNA reads TGTGCCACCAGCAGAGCGTATGGTAGCGGGGGATTAGGCTACAATGAGCAGTTCTTC.

This clonotype showed up just a few times. The chain carries TRBV6-1 and TRBJ2-1, with 16 bases lining up with TRBD2. The CDR3 sequence is 16 residues long. Trimming cost V 5 bases and J 7 bases; bases outside gene matches: 5. Germline CDR1 MNHNS, CDR2 SASEGT. The CDR3 here is CASSTLGLAGGNEQFF. The CDR3 nucleotides read TGTGCCAGCAGTACCTTGGGACTAGCGGGAGGGAATGAGCAGTTCTTC.

This clonotype appeared a few times. The chain has TRBV6-1 and TRBJ1-1; D ambiguous. Trimming shortened V by 7 bases and J by 4 bases, and 19 bases separated the two germline ends. The germline V gene encodes CDR1 MNHNS and CDR2 SASEGT. CDR3 length: 15 residues. Here the CDR3 DNA reads TGTGCCAGCACCACGAAGGGCGGGTACGCCACTGAAGCTTTCTTT. This codes for CASTTKGGYATEAFF.

This clonotype was observed a few times. The V gene is TRBV5-6, the J gene TRBJ2-7, with D possibly TRBD1 on 6 matching bases. V lost 1 base, J lost 2 bases, and 13 bases lay in between. Germline loops: CDR1 SGHDT, CDR2 YYEEEE. This CDR3 contains 15 residues. DNA for the CDR3: TGTGCCAGCAGCTTGTTTGTGACAGGACCCTACGAGCAGTACTTC. Its protein product is CASSLFVTGPYEQYF.

This clonotype was counted a few times. The chain couples TRBV29-1 to TRBJ1-1; no firm D call. The CDR3 length is 12 residues. Trimming shortened V by 3 bases and J by 1 base, and 6 bases separated the two germline ends. Per the germline V gene, CDR1 is SQVTM and CDR2 is ANQGSEA. The CDR3 reads CSVDNSNTEAFF. The CDR3, as DNA: TGCAGCGTTGACAACTCGAACACTGAAGCTTTCTTT.

This clonotype was recorded a few times. This chain connects TRBV6-2 or TRBV6-3 to TRBJ2-1; D is uncertain. The CDR3 consists of 19 residues. V was trimmed by 0 bases and J by 1 base, leaving 19 bases between them. Germline lookup yields CDR1 MNHEY and CDR2 SVGEGT. The DNA for the CDR3 is TGTGCCAGCAGTTACTCGAGCTCCTGGGGTGGCGGTTCCTACAATGAGCAGTTCTTC. Protein product: CASSYSSSWGGGSYNEQFF.

CDR3 residues: CASSLEASGPTDTQYF. Here the CDR3 DNA reads TGTGCCAGCAGCTTAGAGGCTAGCGGTCCCACAGATACGCAGTATTTT. V is TRBV7-8 and J is TRBJ2-3; TRBD2 agrees at 7 bases. The CDR3 runs to 16 residues. Trimming at V came to 1 base and at J to 2 bases, leaving 6 bases not matched to a gene. Germline values: CDR1 SGHVS, CDR2 FQNEAQ.

This clonotype was counted at least ten times. This sequence joins TRBV29-1 and TRBJ2-5; a weak D match, TRBD2 (5 bases). This CDR3 region has 13 residues. Trimming removed 1 base at V and 1 base at J, with 7 bases between. CDR1 and CDR2 from the germline V gene are SQVTM and ANQGSEA. The DNA of the CDR3 is TGCAGCGTTGAAGGGGAGATCCAAGAGACCCAGTACTTC. Encoded protein: CSVEGEIQETQYF.

This clonotype was counted only a few times. The CDR3 bases are TGCAGTGCTAGACCTTTGGCGGTAGCGGATTACACCGGGGAGCTGTTTTTT. Its translation: CSARPLAVADYTGELFF. This sequence joins TRBV20-1 and TRBJ2-2, with a possible D match to TRBD2 (6 bases). With 2 bases removed from V and 3 bases from J, the gap between germline ends came to 19 bases. The V gene's germline CDR1 is DFQATT and CDR2 SNEGSKA (reference sequence). This CDR3 is 17 amino acids long.

The chain links TRBV7-2 to TRBJ1-1; no reliable D call. CDR3 size: 13 residues. V dropped 4 bases and J dropped 5 bases, with 11 bases sitting between them. In germline, CDR1 is SGHTA, CDR2 FQGNSA. CDR3 in DNA: TGTGCCAGCAGCTCTACCTCAGGAACTGAAGCTTTCTTT. This gives the protein CASSSTSGTEAFF.

This clonotype was seen a few times. The V and J genes are TRBV12-3 or TRBV12-4 and TRBJ1-1, with D tentatively TRBD1 (5 bases). Trimming shortened V by 5 bases and J by 6 bases, and 13 bases separated the two germline ends. CDR3 length: 13 amino acids. CDR3 DNA sequence: TGTGCCAGCAGTGGGGGGTATGTGTCTGAAGCTTTCTTT. This encodes CASSGGYVSEAFF.

The genes are TRBV12-3 or TRBV12-4 and TRBJ2-2; D is possibly TRBD1 or TRBD2 (7 bases each). Trimming removed 7 bases at V and 0 bases at J, with 18 bases between. CDR3 length: 17 residues. In nucleotides, the CDR3 is TGTGCCAGCATGCGGCGGGGAGGGACAGCGAACACCGGGGAGCTGTTTTTT. Protein sequence: CASMRRGGTANTGELFF.

This chain links TRBV11-2 with TRBJ2-3; D may be TRBD1 or TRBD2 (6 bases each). Trimming left V 5 bases short and J 9 bases short, with 18 bases between. The germline CDR1 and CDR2 sequences are SGHAT and FQNNGV. There are 14 residues in the CDR3. The CDR3 loop is CASSGGPERETQYF. Written as DNA, the CDR3 is TGTGCCAGCAGCGGGGGGCCGGAGCGCGAGACGCAGTATTTT.

The rearrangement joins TRBV7-9 to TRBJ1-6; 7 positions agree with TRBD1. Germline V gives CDR1 SEHNR, CDR2 FQNEAQ (reference sequence). The CDR3 spans 15 residues. V lost 5 bases and J lost 7; bases outside the gene matches: 8. The CDR3 bases are TGTGCCAGCAGCATGCAGGGGGGTTTGAATTCACCCCTCCACTTT. Protein product: CASSMQGGLNSPLHF.

V gene TRBV12-3 or TRBV12-4 combines with J gene TRBJ1-2, with a weak D call TRBD1 (5 bases). The length of the CDR3 is 17 residues. Trimming took 6 bases from V and 4 from J, leaving 24 bases between them. CDR3 residues: CASRPGTGSAITYGYTF. The CDR3 DNA is TGTGCCAGCAGGCCCGGGACGGGCTCGGCCATAACCTATGGCTACACCTTC.

This clonotype was detected only a few times. The rearrangement uses TRBV12-3 or TRBV12-4 and TRBJ2-6; D ambiguous. V was cut by 6 bases and J by 2 bases, with 2 bases left in between. This CDR3 is 12 amino acids long. CDR3 sequence (DNA): TGTGCCAGCAGGCCTGGGGCCAACGTCCTGACTTTC. It specifies CASRPGANVLTF.

The V and J genes are TRBV21-1 and TRBJ2-1; the D segment call TRBD1 is taken from the table without a DNA check. TRBV21-1 is a pseudogene segment. The length of the CDR3 is 12 residues. CDR3 in amino acids: CASGPGGYEQFF. CDR3 bases: TGTGCCAGCGGACCAGGGGGCTATGAGCAGTTCTTC.

This clonotype was counted between two and nine times. The gene calls are TRBV5-1 and TRBJ2-2, with D possibly TRBD2 on 5 matching bases. The germline V gene has CDR1 SGHRS and CDR2 YFSETQ. The V end was cut by 2 bases, the J end by 5 bases, with 13 bases between. This CDR3 spans 15 amino acids. In DNA, the CDR3 is TGCGCCAGCAGCTTCTCCTACCCGGGGACCGGGGAGCTGTTTTTT. Protein: CASSFSYPGTGELFF.

This chain links TRBV6-1 with TRBJ1-1; D unclear. This CDR3 region has 16 residues. From germline, CDR1 is MNHNS and CDR2 SASEGT. V lost 5 bases, J lost 0 bases, and 16 bases lay in between. In DNA form, the CDR3 reads TGTGCCAGCAGTACTACCGCCAGACCCATGAACACTGAAGCTTTCTTT. The encoded protein is CASSTTARPMNTEAFF.

This chain links TRBV7-8 with TRBJ2-2; D is undetermined. Per the germline V gene, CDR1 is SGHVS and CDR2 is FQNEAQ. Trimming left V 3 bases short and J 4 bases short, with 12 bases between. The CDR3 has 15 residues. The chain's CDR3 is CASSFNTGGTGELFF. The DNA of the CDR3 is TGTGCCAGCAGCTTCAACACCGGCGGCACCGGGGAGCTGTTTTTT.